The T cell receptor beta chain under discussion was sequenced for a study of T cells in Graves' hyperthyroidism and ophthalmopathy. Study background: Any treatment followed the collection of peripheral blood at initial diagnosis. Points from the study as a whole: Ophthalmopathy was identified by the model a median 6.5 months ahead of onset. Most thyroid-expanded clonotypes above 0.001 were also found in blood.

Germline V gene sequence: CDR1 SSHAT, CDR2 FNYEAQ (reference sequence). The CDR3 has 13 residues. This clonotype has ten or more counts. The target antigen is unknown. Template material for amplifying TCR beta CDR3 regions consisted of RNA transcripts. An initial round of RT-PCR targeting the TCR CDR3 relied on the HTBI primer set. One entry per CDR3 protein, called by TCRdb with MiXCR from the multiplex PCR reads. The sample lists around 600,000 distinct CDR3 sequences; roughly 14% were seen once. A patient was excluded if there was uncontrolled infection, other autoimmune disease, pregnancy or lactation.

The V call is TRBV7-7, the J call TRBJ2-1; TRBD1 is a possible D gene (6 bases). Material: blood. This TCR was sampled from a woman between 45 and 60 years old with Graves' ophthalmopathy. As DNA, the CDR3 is TGTGCTACCTACAGGGTTCAGTACAATGAGCAGTTCTTC. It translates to CATYRVQYNEQFF.